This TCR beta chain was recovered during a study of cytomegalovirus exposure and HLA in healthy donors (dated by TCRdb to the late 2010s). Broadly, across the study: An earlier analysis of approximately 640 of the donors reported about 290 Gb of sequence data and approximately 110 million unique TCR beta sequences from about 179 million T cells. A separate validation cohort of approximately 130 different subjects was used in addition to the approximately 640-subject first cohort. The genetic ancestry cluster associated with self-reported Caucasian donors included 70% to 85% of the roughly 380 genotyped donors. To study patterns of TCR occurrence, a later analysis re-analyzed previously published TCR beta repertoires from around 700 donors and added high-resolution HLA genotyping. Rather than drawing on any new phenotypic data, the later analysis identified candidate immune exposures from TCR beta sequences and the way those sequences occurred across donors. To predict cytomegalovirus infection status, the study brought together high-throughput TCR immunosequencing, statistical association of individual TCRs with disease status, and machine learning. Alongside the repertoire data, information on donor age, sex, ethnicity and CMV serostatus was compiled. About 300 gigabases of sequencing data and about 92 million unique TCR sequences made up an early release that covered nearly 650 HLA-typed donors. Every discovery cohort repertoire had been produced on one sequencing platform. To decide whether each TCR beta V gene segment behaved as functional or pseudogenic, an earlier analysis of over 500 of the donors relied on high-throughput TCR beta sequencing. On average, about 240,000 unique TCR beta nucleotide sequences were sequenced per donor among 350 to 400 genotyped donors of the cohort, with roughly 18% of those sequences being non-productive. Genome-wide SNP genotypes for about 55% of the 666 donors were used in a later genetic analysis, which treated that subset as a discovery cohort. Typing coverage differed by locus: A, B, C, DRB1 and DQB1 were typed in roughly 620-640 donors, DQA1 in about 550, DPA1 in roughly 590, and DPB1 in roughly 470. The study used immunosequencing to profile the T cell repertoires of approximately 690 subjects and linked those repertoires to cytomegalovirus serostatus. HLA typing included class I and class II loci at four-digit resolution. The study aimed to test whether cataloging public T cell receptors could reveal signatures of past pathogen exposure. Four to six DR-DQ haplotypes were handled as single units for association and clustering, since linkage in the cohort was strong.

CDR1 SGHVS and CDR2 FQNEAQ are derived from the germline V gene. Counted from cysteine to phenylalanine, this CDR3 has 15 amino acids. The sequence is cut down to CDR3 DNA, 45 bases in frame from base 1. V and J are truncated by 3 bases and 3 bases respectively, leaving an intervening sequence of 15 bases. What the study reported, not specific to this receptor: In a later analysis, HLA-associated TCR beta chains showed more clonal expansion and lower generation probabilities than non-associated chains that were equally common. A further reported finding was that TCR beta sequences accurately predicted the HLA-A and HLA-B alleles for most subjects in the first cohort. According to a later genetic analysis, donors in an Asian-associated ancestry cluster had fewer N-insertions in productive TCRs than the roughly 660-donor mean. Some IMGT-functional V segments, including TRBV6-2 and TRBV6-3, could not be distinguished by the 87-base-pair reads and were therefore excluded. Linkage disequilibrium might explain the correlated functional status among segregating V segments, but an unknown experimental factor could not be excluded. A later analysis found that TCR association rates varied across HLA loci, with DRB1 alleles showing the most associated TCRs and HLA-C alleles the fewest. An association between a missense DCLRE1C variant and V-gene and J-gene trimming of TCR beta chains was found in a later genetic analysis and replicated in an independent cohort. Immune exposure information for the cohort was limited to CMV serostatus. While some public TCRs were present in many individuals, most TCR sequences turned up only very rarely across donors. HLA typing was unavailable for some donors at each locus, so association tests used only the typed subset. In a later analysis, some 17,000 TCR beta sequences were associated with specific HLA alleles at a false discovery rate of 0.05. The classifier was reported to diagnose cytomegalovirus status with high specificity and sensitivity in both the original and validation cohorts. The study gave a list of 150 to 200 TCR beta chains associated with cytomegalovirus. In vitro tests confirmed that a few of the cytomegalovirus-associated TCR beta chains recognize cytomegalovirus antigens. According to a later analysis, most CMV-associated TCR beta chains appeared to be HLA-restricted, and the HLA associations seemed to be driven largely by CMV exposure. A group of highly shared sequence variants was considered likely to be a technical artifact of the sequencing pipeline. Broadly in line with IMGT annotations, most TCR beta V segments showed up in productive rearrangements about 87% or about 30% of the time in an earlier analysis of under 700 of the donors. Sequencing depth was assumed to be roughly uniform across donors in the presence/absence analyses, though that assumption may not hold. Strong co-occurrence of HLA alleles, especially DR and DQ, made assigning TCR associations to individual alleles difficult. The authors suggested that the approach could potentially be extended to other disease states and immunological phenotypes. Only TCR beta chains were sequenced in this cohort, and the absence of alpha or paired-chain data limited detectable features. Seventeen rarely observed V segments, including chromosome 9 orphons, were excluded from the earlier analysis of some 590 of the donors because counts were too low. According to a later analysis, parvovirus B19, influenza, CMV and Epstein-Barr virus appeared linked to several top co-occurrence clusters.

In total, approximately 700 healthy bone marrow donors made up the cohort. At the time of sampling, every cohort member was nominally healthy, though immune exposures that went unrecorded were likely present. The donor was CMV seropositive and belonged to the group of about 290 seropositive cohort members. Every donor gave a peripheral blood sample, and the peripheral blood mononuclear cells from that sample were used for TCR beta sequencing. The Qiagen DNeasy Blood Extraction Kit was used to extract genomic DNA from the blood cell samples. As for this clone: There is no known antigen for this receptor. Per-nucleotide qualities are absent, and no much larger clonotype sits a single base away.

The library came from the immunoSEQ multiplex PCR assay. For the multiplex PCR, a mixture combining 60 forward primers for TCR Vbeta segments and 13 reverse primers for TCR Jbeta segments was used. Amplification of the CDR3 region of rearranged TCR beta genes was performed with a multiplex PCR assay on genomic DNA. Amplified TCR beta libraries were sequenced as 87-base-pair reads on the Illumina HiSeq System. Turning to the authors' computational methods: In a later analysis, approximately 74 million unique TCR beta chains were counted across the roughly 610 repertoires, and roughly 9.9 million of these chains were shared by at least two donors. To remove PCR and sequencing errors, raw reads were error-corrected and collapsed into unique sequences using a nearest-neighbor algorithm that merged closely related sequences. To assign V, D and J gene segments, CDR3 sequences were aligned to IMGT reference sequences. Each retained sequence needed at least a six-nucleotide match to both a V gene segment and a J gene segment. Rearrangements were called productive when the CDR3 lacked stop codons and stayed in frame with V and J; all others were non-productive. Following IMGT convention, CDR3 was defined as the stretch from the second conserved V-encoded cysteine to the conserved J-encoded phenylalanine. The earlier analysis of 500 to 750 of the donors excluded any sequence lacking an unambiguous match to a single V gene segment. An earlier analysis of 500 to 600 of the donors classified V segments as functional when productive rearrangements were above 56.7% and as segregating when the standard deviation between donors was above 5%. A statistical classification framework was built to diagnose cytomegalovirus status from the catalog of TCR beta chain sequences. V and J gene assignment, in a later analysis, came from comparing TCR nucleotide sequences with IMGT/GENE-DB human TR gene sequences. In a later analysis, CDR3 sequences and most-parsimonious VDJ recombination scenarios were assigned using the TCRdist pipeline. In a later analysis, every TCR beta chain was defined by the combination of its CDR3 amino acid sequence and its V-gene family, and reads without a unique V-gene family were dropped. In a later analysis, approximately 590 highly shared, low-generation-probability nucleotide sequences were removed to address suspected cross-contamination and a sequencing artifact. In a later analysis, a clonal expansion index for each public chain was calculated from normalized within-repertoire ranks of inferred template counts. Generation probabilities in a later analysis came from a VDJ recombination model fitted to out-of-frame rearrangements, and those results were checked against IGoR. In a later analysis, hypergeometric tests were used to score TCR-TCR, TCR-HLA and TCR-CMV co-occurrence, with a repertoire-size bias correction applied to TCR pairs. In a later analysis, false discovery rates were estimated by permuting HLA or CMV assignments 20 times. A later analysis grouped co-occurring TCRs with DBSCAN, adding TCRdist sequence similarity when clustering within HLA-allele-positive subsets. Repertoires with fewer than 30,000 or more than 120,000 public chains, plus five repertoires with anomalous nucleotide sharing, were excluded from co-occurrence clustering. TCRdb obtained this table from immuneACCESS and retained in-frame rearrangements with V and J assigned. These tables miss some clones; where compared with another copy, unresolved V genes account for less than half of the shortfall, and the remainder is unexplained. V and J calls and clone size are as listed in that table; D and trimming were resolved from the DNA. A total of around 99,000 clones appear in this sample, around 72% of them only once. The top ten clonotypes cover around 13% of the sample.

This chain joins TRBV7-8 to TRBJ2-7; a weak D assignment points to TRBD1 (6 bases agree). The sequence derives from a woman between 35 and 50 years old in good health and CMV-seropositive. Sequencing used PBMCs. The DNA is TGTGCCAGCAGCTTGCTCATAAGGACAGACTACGAGCAGTACTTC. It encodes CASSLLIRTDYEQYF.